These 9 T cell receptor beta chains originate from one sample sequenced in a study of blood T cells in healthy people across ages. It was with a sample-barcoded 5' primer and a J-beta primer mix that a second PCR of about 6 to 12 cycles was run. Each CDR3 protein gets one entry after TCRdb re-called the 5' RACE reads with MiXCR. The table has under 800,000 distinct CDR3 sequences, roughly 44% seen once. Sequencing input: blood. These receptors came from a woman aged 60-75 years in good health.

There are a few counts of this clonotype. The genes are TRBV10-3 and TRBJ2-1, with 14 bases lining up with TRBD2. CDR1 and CDR2 (germline): ENHRY, SYGVKD. CDR3 length: 13 amino acids. V shed 10 bases and J 12 bases; nucleotides not matched to a gene: 8. This CDR3 is CATGLAGGPGQFF. The CDR3 bases are TGTGCCACCGGACTAGCGGGGGGCCCTGGGCAGTTCTTC.

This clonotype was seen more than once but under ten times. The chain combines TRBV3-1 with TRBJ2-3; a possible D gene is TRBD2 (5 bases). CDR1 and CDR2 (germline): LGHDT, YNNKEL (reference sequence). The CDR3 is 15 residues long. V lost 3 bases and J 6 bases, leaving 16 bases between the germline ends. The CDR3 reads CASSQQLEVADTQYF. The CDR3 DNA reads TGTGCCAGCAGCCAGCAGCTAGAGGTAGCGGATACGCAGTATTTT.

This clonotype was observed a few times. This sequence joins TRBV6-6 and TRBJ1-2, with TRBD1 matching 10 bases. V lost 5 bases to trimming and J lost 4 bases; unmatched junction nucleotides: 7. Looked up from germline, CDR1 is MNHNY and CDR2 is SVGAGI (reference sequence). This CDR3 spans 15 amino acids. Written as DNA, the CDR3 is TGTGCCAGCAGTGGAAGCCGACAGGGGGCCTATGGCTACACCTTC. Protein sequence: CASSGSRQGAYGYTF.

The chain joins TRBV3-1 to TRBJ1-2, with TRBD1 identical over 9 bases. Losses at the gene ends were 4 bases for V and 5 bases for J; bases not matched to a gene: 14. The germline V gene has CDR1 LGHDT and CDR2 YNNKEL (reference sequence). The CDR3 runs 17 residues. The CDR3 spells CASSPTGQGTEGYGYTF. The DNA of the CDR3 is TGTGCCAGCAGCCCTACGGGACAGGGAACAGAGGGATATGGCTACACCTTC.

The genes are TRBV27 and TRBJ2-5; D perhaps matches TRBD1 (7 bases). Germline V lookup: CDR1 MNHEY, CDR2 SMNVEV (reference sequence). The CDR3 is made up of 14 amino acids. V gave up 5 bases and J gave up 4 bases, with 14 bases separating them. The CDR3 is CASSAGGPVETQYF. CDR3 coding DNA: TGTGCCAGCAGTGCAGGGGGGCCAGTAGAGACCCAGTACTTC.

The gene calls are TRBV2 and TRBJ2-2; D is uncertain. This CDR3 contains 14 residues. The germline V gene has CDR1 SNHLY and CDR2 FYNNEI. Trimming left V 6 bases short and J 0 bases short, with 8 bases between. The CDR3 region has the DNA TGTGCCAGCAGAGAAAGGGCGAACACCGGGGAGCTGTTTTTT. Its translation is CASRERANTGELFF.

This clonotype showed up just a few times. This sequence joins TRBV10-3 and TRBJ2-7, with D perhaps TRBD1 (6 bases). The CDR3 has 16 residues. The V and J ends lost 0 bases and 3 bases respectively, with 15 bases between them. Per germline, CDR1 ENHRY and CDR2 SYGVKD. Here the CDR3 reads CAISESRDKVNYEQYF. In DNA form, the CDR3 reads TGTGCCATCAGTGAGTCGAGGGACAAGGTAAACTACGAGCAGTACTTC.

The CDR3 DNA reads TGTGCCATCAGCGCGGACAGCTCTGGAAACACCATATATTTT. The encoded protein is CAISADSSGNTIYF. The V and J genes are TRBV10-3 and TRBJ1-3; a possible D gene is TRBD1 (6 bases). Germline CDR1 ENHRY, CDR2 SYGVKD. Between the trimmed V and J ends, which lost 6 bases and 0 bases, there was a span of 9 bases. There are 14 residues in the CDR3.

On this clonotype itself: A read error is possible here, since a much larger clone lies one base away. The chain employs TRBV25-1 and TRBJ1-2; TRBD1 agrees at 7 bases. Germline V gene data show CDR1 as MGHDK and CDR2 as SYGVNS. The CDR3 has 14 amino acids. The DNA for the CDR3 is TGTGCCAACAGTGATCCTGACAGGGACTATGGCTACACCTTC. Its translation: CANSDPDRDYGYTF.